This T cell receptor (beta chain) was documented in a study of technical replicates of blood from a handful of donors. Germline V gene sequence: CDR1 SNHLY, CDR2 FYNNEI. Deletions cut 3 bases from V and 3 bases from J, with 11 bases between. This CDR3 is built from 14 residues. Sequencing used immunoSEQ multiplex PCR; TCRdb keeps in-frame clones, though not all of them. The profile shows about 94,000 clones, approximately 95% of them singletons. Sequencing used T cells isolated from PBMCs. The rearrangement uses TRBV2 and TRBJ1-2; D may be TRBD1 (6 bases). The receptor's source is a human donor in good health. The CDR3 coding sequence is TGTGCCAGCAGTGACCAGGGGAGCCACTATGGCTACACCTTC. It codes for CASSDQGSHYGYTF.